This T cell receptor (beta chain) was sequenced in a study of blood T cells in healthy people across ages. The second PCR ran roughly 6 to 11 cycles with a sample-barcoded 5' primer and J-beta primers. A single record per CDR3 protein comes from TCRdb applying MiXCR to the 5' RACE reads. The repertoire consists of over 600,000 distinct CDR3 sequences, with around 45% occurring once and the leading ten covering approximately 18%. The source is a man aged 80 or over in good health. Sequencing input: blood.

The CDR3 DNA follows: TGTGCCACCAGCAGAGCCACTAGCGGTAAAGAGACCCAGTACTTC. Translating it yields CATSRATSGKETQYF. The rearrangement joins TRBV15 to TRBJ2-7; the match to TRBD2 covers 8 bases. The DNA end is a closer match to TRBJ2-5, so the J assignment may be wrong. The germline CDR1 and CDR2 sequences are LNHNV and YYDKDF (reference sequence). This CDR3 is built from 15 residues.